This TCR beta chain came from a study of shared clonotypes between healthy human individuals. Study-level information: Each donor's CD4 naive and CD4 memory cells filled three plates apiece, CD8 naive two, and CD8 memory one.

CD8 cells classed as naive were CD45RO-negative and positively selected for CCR7, excluding terminally differentiated effector memory CD45RA+ cells. The ends lost 11 bases at V and 4 bases at J; junction bases unmatched: 10. The CDR3 loop spans 13 amino acids. CDR1 and CDR2 (germline): MDHEN, SYDVKM. Repertoires were generated with immunoSEQ multiplex PCR, while TCRdb's copy carries only in-frame clones and drops some. The sample lists under 850,000 clones, around 92% seen once, with about 24% in the top ten. This clone occurred once. The sample consisted of naive CD8+ T cells sorted from blood. This receptor was taken from a man aged 30 to 45 in good health. The J gene is TRBJ1-2, the V gene TRBV28; 7 nucleotides match TRBD1. The CDR3 DNA sequence: TGTGCCCTATCGGGGGCAGGGGGCTATGGCTACACCTTC. Encoded protein: CALSGAGGYGYTF.